This T cell receptor (beta chain) appears in the sequencing data of a study of long-term antiretroviral therapy in people with HIV. At the level of the study: Specimens dating back about a decade before the 2015 immediate-ART recommendation are the oldest included.

A v3.0 immunoSEQ assay was performed at survey level. Data came from immunoSEQ multiplex PCR; TCRdb stores just in-frame clones and leaves some out. The top ten clones hold 7% to 9.5% of a sample with roughly 30,000 clones, 75% to 90% of them seen once. Findings and limits, study-wide: Within the repertoire, clones expanded before ART were dominant at all time points.

Participants living with HIV all received treatment in the United States. Turning to this clone: Its antigen is currently unknown.

This CDR3 spans 13 amino acids. Trimming shortened V by 8 bases and J by 10 bases, and 20 bases separated the two germline ends. The germline gives CDR1 SQVTM, CDR2 ANQGSEA. The TCR originated in a man aged 45-65 years with HIV. The V and J genes are TRBV29-1 and TRBJ1-4; a weak D match, TRBD1 (6 bases). The specimen comprised unsorted PBMCs, sampled 3.2 years before starting antiretroviral therapy. The DNA of the CDR3 is TGCAGCTCAATACAGGGTGGGGAGGGAAAACTGTTTTTT. Protein: CSSIQGGEGKLFF.